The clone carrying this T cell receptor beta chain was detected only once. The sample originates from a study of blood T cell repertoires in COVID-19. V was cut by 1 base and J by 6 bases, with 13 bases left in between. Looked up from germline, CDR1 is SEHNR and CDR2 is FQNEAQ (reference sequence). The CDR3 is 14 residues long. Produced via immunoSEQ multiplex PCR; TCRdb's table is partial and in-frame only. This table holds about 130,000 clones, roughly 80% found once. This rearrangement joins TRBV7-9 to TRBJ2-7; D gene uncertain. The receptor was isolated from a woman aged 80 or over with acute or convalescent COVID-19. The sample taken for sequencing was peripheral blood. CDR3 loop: CASSLEPETSEQYF. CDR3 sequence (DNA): TGTGCCAGCAGCTTAGAGCCCGAAACGAGCGAGCAGTACTTC.